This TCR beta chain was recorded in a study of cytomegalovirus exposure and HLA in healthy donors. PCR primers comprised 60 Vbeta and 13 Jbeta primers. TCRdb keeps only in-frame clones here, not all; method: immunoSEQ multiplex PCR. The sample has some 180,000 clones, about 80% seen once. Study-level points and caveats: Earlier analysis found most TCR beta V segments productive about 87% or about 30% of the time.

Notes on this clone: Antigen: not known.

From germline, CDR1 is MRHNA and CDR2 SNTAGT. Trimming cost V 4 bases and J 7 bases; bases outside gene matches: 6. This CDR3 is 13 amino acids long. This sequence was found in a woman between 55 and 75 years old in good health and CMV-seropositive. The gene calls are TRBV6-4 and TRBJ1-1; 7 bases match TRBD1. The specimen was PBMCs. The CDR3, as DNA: TGTGCCAGCAGTGCAACAGGGGAGGATGAAGCTTTCTTT. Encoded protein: CASSATGEDEAFF.